These T cell receptor beta chains were read from a single sample in a study of blood T cells in healthy people across ages. TCRdb independently ran MiXCR on the 5' RACE reads; one entry per CDR3 protein. This sample carries about 1,400,000 distinct CDR3 sequences, approximately 59% of them seen once, and the ten largest clones take about 6.3%. Sample: blood. All receptors come from a man between 18 and 35 years old in good health. Each CDR3 is given with its conserved first and last residue. The order of the fields is clone size, V gene, CDR3 length, D gene, J gene, CDR3 protein, CDR3 DNA. A D gene is named only where the DNA matches it firmly. Clone size appears in some rows only: once, few, many, or a class for an expanded clone.

clone size: few
V gene: TRBV20-1
CDR3 length: 14
D gene: .
J gene: TRBJ1-6
CDR3 protein: CSAALTGVNSPLHF
CDR3 DNA: TGCAGTGCTGCATTGACAGGAGTTAATTCACCCCTCCACTTT

clone size: .
V gene: TRBV12-3/TRBV12-4
CDR3 length: 13
D gene: .
J gene: TRBJ2-2
CDR3 protein: CASSFGAPGELFF
CDR3 DNA: TGTGCCAGCAGTTTTGGGGCGCCCGGGGAGCTGTTTTTT

clone size: .
V gene: TRBV7-7
CDR3 length: 17
D gene: TRBD1
J gene: TRBJ2-5
CDR3 protein: CASSLWSGQGVQETQYF
CDR3 DNA: TGTGCCAGCAGCTTATGGTCGGGACAGGGGGTTCAAGAGACCCAGTACTTC

clone size: .
V gene: TRBV9
CDR3 length: 13
D gene: .
J gene: TRBJ2-3
CDR3 protein: CASSVVSKDTQYF
CDR3 DNA: TGTGCCAGCAGCGTAGTGAGCAAAGATACGCAGTATTTT

clone size: once
V gene: TRBV20-1
CDR3 length: 14
D gene: TRBD2
J gene: TRBJ2-7
CDR3 protein: CSALGTSGPYEQYF
CDR3 DNA: TGCAGTGCCCTCGGGACTAGCGGGCCCTACGAGCAGTACTTC

clone size: .
V gene: TRBV29-1
CDR3 length: 14
D gene: .
J gene: TRBJ2-3
CDR3 protein: CSVRGRPGADTQYF
CDR3 DNA: TGCAGCGTCCGAGGCAGGCCGGGGGCAGATACGCAGTATTTT

clone size: few
V gene: TRBV3-1
CDR3 length: 16
D gene: .
J gene: TRBJ2-2
CDR3 protein: CASSQDLGAIPGELFF
CDR3 DNA: TGTGCCAGCAGCCAAGATCTGGGCGCGATCCCCGGGGAGCTGTTTTTT

clone size: once
V gene: TRBV3-1
CDR3 length: 15
D gene: .
J gene: TRBJ2-5
CDR3 protein: CASSLRAPREETQYF
CDR3 DNA: TGTGCCAGCAGCCTCCGGGCTCCTAGAGAAGAGACCCAGTACTTC

clone size: .
V gene: TRBV12-3/TRBV12-4
CDR3 length: 11
D gene: .
J gene: TRBJ2-1
CDR3 protein: CASRGNHEQFF
CDR3 DNA: TGTGCCAGCAGGGGGAATCATGAGCAGTTCTTC

clone size: .
V gene: TRBV27
CDR3 length: 13
D gene: .
J gene: TRBJ2-7
CDR3 protein: CASSPQGYYEQYF
CDR3 DNA: TGTGCCAGCAGTCCCCAGGGTTACTACGAGCAGTACTTC

clone size: .
V gene: TRBV27
CDR3 length: 15
D gene: TRBD2
J gene: TRBJ2-7
CDR3 protein: CASSLAGGESYEQYF
CDR3 DNA: TGTGCCAGCAGTTTAGCGGGAGGGGAATCCTACGAGCAGTACTTC

clone size: .
V gene: TRBV7-9
CDR3 length: 15
D gene: TRBD2
J gene: TRBJ2-3
CDR3 protein: CASIRAGASTDTQYF
CDR3 DNA: TGTGCCAGCATCAGAGCGGGGGCCAGCACAGATACGCAGTATTTT

clone size: .
V gene: TRBV7-2
CDR3 length: 13
D gene: TRBD1
J gene: TRBJ2-7
CDR3 protein: CASRGQTFYEQYF
CDR3 DNA: TGTGCCAGCAGGGGACAGACCTTCTACGAGCAGTACTTC

clone size: .
V gene: TRBV20-1
CDR3 length: 15
D gene: TRBD1
J gene: TRBJ1-4
CDR3 protein: CSASGTGGPNEKLFF
CDR3 DNA: TGCAGTGCTAGCGGGACAGGGGGCCCTAATGAAAAACTGTTTTTT

clone size: .
V gene: TRBV7-9
CDR3 length: 12
D gene: .
J gene: TRBJ1-1
CDR3 protein: CASTVAGVGAFF
CDR3 DNA: TGTGCCAGCACCGTAGCTGGTGTGGGGGCTTTCTTT

clone size: .
V gene: TRBV2
CDR3 length: 15
D gene: .
J gene: TRBJ2-1
CDR3 protein: CASSEWTSGTNEQFF
CDR3 DNA: TGTGCCAGCAGTGAATGGACATCGGGAACCAATGAGCAGTTCTTC

clone size: once
V gene: TRBV5-1
CDR3 length: 15
D gene: TRBD2
J gene: TRBJ2-5
CDR3 protein: CASSLVPSSGETQYF
CDR3 DNA: TGCGCCAGCAGCTTGGTCCCCTCTAGCGGGGAGACCCAGTACTTC

clone size: .
V gene: TRBV5-1
CDR3 length: 16
D gene: .
J gene: TRBJ1-6
CDR3 protein: CASSLEVPGGNSPLHF
CDR3 DNA: TGCGCCAGCAGCTTGGAGGTCCCGGGAGGTAATTCACCCCTCCACTTT

clone size: .
V gene: TRBV20-1
CDR3 length: 16
D gene: TRBD2
J gene: TRBJ2-1
CDR3 protein: CSATGLAGAHYNEQFF
CDR3 DNA: TGCAGTGCTACCGGACTAGCGGGGGCCCACTACAATGAGCAGTTCTTC

clone size: few
V gene: TRBV7-8
CDR3 length: 12
D gene: .
J gene: TRBJ2-1
CDR3 protein: CASSRWGAEQFF
CDR3 DNA: TGTGCCAGCAGCAGGTGGGGGGCCGAGCAGTTCTTC

clone size: .
V gene: TRBV6-5
CDR3 length: 15
D gene: .
J gene: TRBJ1-6
CDR3 protein: CASSYRTDGNSPLHF
CDR3 DNA: TGTGCCAGCAGTTACCGGACGGACGGTAATTCACCCCTCCACTTT

clone size: once
V gene: TRBV29-1
CDR3 length: 13
D gene: .
J gene: TRBJ2-7
CDR3 protein: CSVVEGRQYEQYF
CDR3 DNA: TGCAGCGTTGTAGAAGGCAGGCAGTACGAGCAGTACTTC

clone size: .
V gene: TRBV4-1
CDR3 length: 17
D gene: TRBD1
J gene: TRBJ2-3
CDR3 protein: CASSWGRRQGGTDTQYF
CDR3 DNA: TGCGCCAGCAGCTGGGGACGACGACAGGGGGGCACAGATACGCAGTATTTT

clone size: .
V gene: TRBV4-3
CDR3 length: 17
D gene: TRBD2
J gene: TRBJ2-3
CDR3 protein: CASSQDGGGGSADTQYF
CDR3 DNA: TGCGCCAGCAGCCAAGATGGAGGCGGGGGGAGCGCAGATACGCAGTATTTT

clone size: few
V gene: TRBV4-3
CDR3 length: 15
D gene: .
J gene: TRBJ2-3
CDR3 protein: CASSHRDSSGDTQYF
CDR3 DNA: TGCGCCAGCAGCCACCGGGACTCCTCGGGGGATACGCAGTATTTT

clone size: .
V gene: TRBV6-5
CDR3 length: 16
D gene: .
J gene: TRBJ2-5
CDR3 protein: CASSYRVPSDQETQYF
CDR3 DNA: TGTGCCAGCAGTTACCGGGTCCCTAGCGATCAAGAGACCCAGTACTTC

clone size: .
V gene: TRBV12-3/TRBV12-4
CDR3 length: 14
D gene: TRBD2
J gene: TRBJ2-1
CDR3 protein: CASNRGGSYNEQFF
CDR3 DNA: TGTGCCAGCAACCGGGGGGGCTCCTACAATGAGCAGTTCTTC

clone size: .
V gene: TRBV7-2
CDR3 length: 16
D gene: TRBD2
J gene: TRBJ2-7
CDR3 protein: CASSFDSGALAYEQYF
CDR3 DNA: TGTGCCAGCAGCTTCGATAGCGGGGCCCTGGCCTACGAGCAGTACTTC

clone size: few
V gene: TRBV29-1
CDR3 length: 14
D gene: .
J gene: TRBJ2-7
CDR3 protein: CSVEGDIFGYEQYF
CDR3 DNA: TGCAGCGTTGAAGGGGACATTTTTGGCTACGAGCAGTACTTC

clone size: .
V gene: TRBV3-1
CDR3 length: 13
D gene: .
J gene: TRBJ2-5
CDR3 protein: CASSQGGLGTQYF
CDR3 DNA: TGTGCCAGCAGCCAAGGTGGGCTAGGGACCCAGTACTTC

clone size: .
V gene: TRBV25-1
CDR3 length: 13
D gene: .
J gene: TRBJ2-3
CDR3 protein: CASTRSEGDTQYF
CDR3 DNA: TGTGCCAGCACCCGAAGTGAGGGAGATACGCAGTATTTT

clone size: .
V gene: TRBV12-3/TRBV12-4
CDR3 length: 13
D gene: .
J gene: TRBJ2-7
CDR3 protein: CASSLIGGVEQYF
CDR3 DNA: TGTGCCAGCAGTTTGATCGGAGGGGTCGAGCAGTACTTC

clone size: .
V gene: TRBV18
CDR3 length: 15
D gene: TRBD1
J gene: TRBJ2-5
CDR3 protein: CASSPRGGGKETQYF
CDR3 DNA: TGTGCCAGCTCACCACGAGGGGGCGGAAAGGAGACCCAGTACTTC

clone size: .
V gene: TRBV20-1
CDR3 length: 15
D gene: TRBD2
J gene: TRBJ2-1
CDR3 protein: CSARRGRDSYNEQFF
CDR3 DNA: TGCAGTGCTAGGCGCGGGAGAGACTCCTACAATGAGCAGTTCTTC

clone size: few
V gene: TRBV20-1
CDR3 length: 15
D gene: TRBD2
J gene: TRBJ2-1
CDR3 protein: CSALRLAGNPNEQFF
CDR3 DNA: TGCAGTGCTCTGCGACTAGCGGGTAACCCGAATGAGCAGTTCTTC

clone size: few
V gene: TRBV12-3/TRBV12-4
CDR3 length: 14
D gene: .
J gene: TRBJ2-5
CDR3 protein: CASSPAGSVETQYF
CDR3 DNA: TGTGCCAGCAGTCCGGCCGGGAGTGTGGAGACCCAGTACTTC

clone size: .
V gene: TRBV29-1
CDR3 length: 11
D gene: .
J gene: TRBJ1-2
CDR3 protein: CSASQIYGYTF
CDR3 DNA: TGCAGCGCCTCGCAGATCTATGGCTACACCTTC

clone size: .
V gene: TRBV6-5
CDR3 length: 14
D gene: .
J gene: TRBJ2-7
CDR3 protein: CASRKLGRSNEQYF
CDR3 DNA: TGTGCCAGCAGAAAGCTGGGGAGATCAAACGAGCAGTACTTC

clone size: .
V gene: TRBV5-1
CDR3 length: 15
D gene: TRBD1
J gene: TRBJ2-7
CDR3 protein: CASSDRQGSTYEQYF
CDR3 DNA: TGCGCCAGCAGCGACCGACAGGGCTCAACCTACGAGCAGTACTTC

clone size: .
V gene: TRBV29-1
CDR3 length: 16
D gene: TRBD1
J gene: TRBJ2-2
CDR3 protein: CSVEAPGQAYTGELFF
CDR3 DNA: TGCAGCGTTGAAGCCCCGGGACAGGCGTACACCGGGGAGCTGTTTTTT

clone size: .
V gene: TRBV19
CDR3 length: 14
D gene: .
J gene: TRBJ1-5
CDR3 protein: CASKGELRAQPQHF
CDR3 DNA: TGTGCCAGTAAAGGGGAACTACGAGCCCAGCCCCAGCACTTT

clone size: .
V gene: TRBV20-1
CDR3 length: 16
D gene: .
J gene: TRBJ2-2
CDR3 protein: CSARDHGNANTGELFF
CDR3 DNA: TGCAGTGCTAGAGATCATGGTAACGCGAACACCGGGGAGCTGTTTTTT

clone size: few
V gene: TRBV5-1
CDR3 length: 13
D gene: .
J gene: TRBJ2-3
CDR3 protein: CASSRTEADTQYF
CDR3 DNA: TGCGCCAGCAGCCGGACGGAAGCAGATACGCAGTATTTT

clone size: .
V gene: TRBV10-2
CDR3 length: 13
D gene: .
J gene: TRBJ1-1
CDR3 protein: CASSDTEGSEAFF
CDR3 DNA: TGCGCCAGCAGTGATACAGAAGGGAGTGAAGCTTTCTTT